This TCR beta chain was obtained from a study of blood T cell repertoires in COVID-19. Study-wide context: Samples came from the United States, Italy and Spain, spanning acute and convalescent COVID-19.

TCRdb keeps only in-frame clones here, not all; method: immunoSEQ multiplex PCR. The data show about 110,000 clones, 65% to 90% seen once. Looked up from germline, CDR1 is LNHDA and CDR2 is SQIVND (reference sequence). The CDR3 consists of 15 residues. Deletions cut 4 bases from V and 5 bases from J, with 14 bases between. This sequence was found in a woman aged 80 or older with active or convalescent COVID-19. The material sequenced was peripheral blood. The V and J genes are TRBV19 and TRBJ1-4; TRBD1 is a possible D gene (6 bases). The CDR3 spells CASSKRQELNEKLFF. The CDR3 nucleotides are TGTGCCAGTAGTAAAAGACAGGAGCTAAATGAAAAACTGTTTTTT. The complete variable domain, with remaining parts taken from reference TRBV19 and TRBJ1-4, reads DGGITQSPKYLFRKEGQNVTLSCEQNLNHDAMYWYRQDPGQGLRLIYYSQIVNDFQKGDIAEGYSVSREKKESFPLTVTSAQKNPTAFYLCASSKRQELNEKLFFGSGTQLSVL.